Listed below are T cell receptor beta chains from one sample, sequenced in a study of shared clonotypes between healthy human individuals. Clones were read by immunoSEQ multiplex PCR, and TCRdb kept only the in-frame ones, dropping some. The sample holds fewer than 500,000 clones, 75% to 80% seen once. Material for sequencing was PBMCs. All receptors derive from a woman in her forties in good health. Some clones in this sample may be carry-over from other donors' samples. Both conserved end residues are part of each CDR3.

V	J	CDR3
TRBV18	TRBJ2-3	CASSPGGGTDTQYF
TRBV21-1	TRBJ2-1	CASMSGSVDEQFF
TRBV18	TRBJ2-5	CASSPRNSFQETQYF
TRBV11-2	TRBJ2-1	CASSLYYNEQFF
TRBV27	TRBJ1-2	CASSRKTGQYGYTF
TRBV7-2	TRBJ1-5	CASSVDSQNQPQHF
TRBV5-1	TRBJ1-1	CASSLIGTGTLNTEAFF
TRBV15	TRBJ2-3	CATSRDGNANTDTQYF
TRBV2	TRBJ2-1	CASSELGSTSFEQFF
TRBV21-1	TRBJ2-6	CASSKGGRLPGANVLTF
TRBV30	TRBJ2-7	CAWSARFGLAGGRVWEQYF
TRBV10-3	TRBJ2-1	CAIRRDLSSYNEQFF